This T cell receptor beta chain was sequenced for a study of human T cells and chemical hapten exposure. Study as a whole: Patients, largely female, had alopecia areata, totalis or universalis.

In the library, unique molecular identifiers were attached to individual cDNA molecules. TCRdb analysed the RACE reads with MiXCR anew, one entry per CDR3 protein. The sample contains some 91,000 distinct CDR3 sequences, 25% to 35% of which appear only once. Study-wide findings and caveats: Significantly greater numbers of large CDR3 similarity clusters came from expanded TCRs than from controls.

The time point here: patch test 3, about 24 weeks after DPC sensitization. The treatment is: therapeutic diphenylcyclopropenone sensitization with weekly scalp DPC. Points on this clonotype: Its antigen is not known.

Trimming shortened V by 9 bases and J by 4 bases, and 14 bases separated the two germline ends. Germline CDR1 reads MDHEN; CDR2 reads SYDVKM. The CDR3 consists of 13 residues. The clonotype comes from a man aged 40-50 years with alopecia areata. Some clones in this sample may be carry-over from other donors' samples. Specimen: whole blood, collected in connection with sensitization to the hapten diphenylcyclopropenone (DPC). The rearrangement uses TRBV28 and TRBJ2-3; D remains ambiguous. Written as DNA, the CDR3 is TGTGCCAGTGGGCCTCACCGGGCAGATACGCAGTATTTT. Its protein is CASGPHRADTQYF.